These 30 T cell receptor beta chains share one sample of origin, sequenced in a study of radiation and T cells in renal cell carcinoma. This sample's time point: blood 4 weeks post-SBRT, at nephrectomy. The treatment: 15 Gy SBRT to primary tumor, nephrectomy 4 weeks later. Sequenced by immunoSEQ multiplex PCR; TCRdb stores in-frame clones only, minus some. The table records about 73,000 clones, approximately 87% of them present only once. The input for sequencing was blood, taken from a patient whose treatment included radiotherapy and nephrectomy. The receptors derive from a woman aged 60-75 years with renal cell carcinoma.

V and J are TRBV2 and TRBJ1-2; no clear D gene. Trimming shortened V by 3 bases and J by 5 bases, and 7 bases separated the two germline ends. This CDR3 is built from 12 residues. Germline V gene sequence: CDR1 SNHLY, CDR2 FYNNEI. The CDR3 DNA follows: TGTGCCAGCAGTGACGAAGTTTATGGCTACACCTTC. Its protein product is CASSDEVYGYTF.

The chain carries TRBV18 and TRBJ2-5; D ambiguous. This CDR3 region has 15 residues. Germline loops: CDR1 KGHSH, CDR2 LQKENI. V gave up 2 bases and J gave up 1 base, with 11 bases separating them. For the CDR3, the DNA is TGTGCCAGCTCACCAGGAGTTGACCGCCAAGAGACCCAGTACTTC. Amino acid sequence: CASSPGVDRQETQYF.

This clone was counted only a few times. V is TRBV7-9 and J is TRBJ2-3, with D possibly matching TRBD1 (7 bases). This CDR3 spans 16 amino acids. V lost 5 bases, J lost 3 bases, and 18 bases lay in between. Per germline, CDR1 SEHNR and CDR2 FQNEAQ (reference sequence). Here the CDR3 reads CASSQGVAAKTDTQYF. CDR3 nucleotides: TGTGCCAGCAGCCAGGGGGTAGCGGCGAAGACAGATACGCAGTATTTT.

The J gene is TRBJ2-3, the V gene TRBV7-3; 11 nucleotides match TRBD2. The length of the CDR3 is 17 residues. Germline V gene data show CDR1 as SGHTA and CDR2 as FQGTGA. J gave up 4 bases and V 6 bases, and 12 bases lay outside the gene matches. The CDR3 bases are TGTGCCAGCAGTCGGGCTACTAGCGGGGGTTTTGCAGATACGCAGTATTTT. Translating it yields CASSRATSGGFADTQYF.

The chain couples TRBV5-4 to TRBJ2-3; D gene unclear. There are 15 residues in the CDR3. The V gene's germline CDR1 is SGHNT and CDR2 YYREEE (reference sequence). With 4 bases removed from V and 1 base from J, the gap between germline ends came to 13 bases. CDR3 sequence reads: CASSNLGPGTDTQYF. The DNA for the CDR3 is TGTGCCAGCAGCAACCTTGGTCCCGGCACAGATACGCAGTATTTT.

The rearrangement joins TRBV10-3 to TRBJ1-1, with D maybe TRBD1 (6 bases). Trimming removed 6 bases from V and 6 bases from J, with 14 bases in between. The germline gives CDR1 ENHRY, CDR2 SYGVKD. The CDR3 length is 13 residues. DNA for the CDR3: TGTGCCATCAGCGATGACAGGAGCGCTGAAGCTTTCTTT. Translated, it gives CAISDDRSAEAFF.

The chain employs TRBV28 and TRBJ2-3; D is undetermined. Between the trimmed V and J ends, which lost 4 bases and 6 bases, there was a span of 11 bases. The CDR3 sequence is 13 residues long. Germline assignment: CDR1 MDHEN and CDR2 SYDVKM. DNA of the CDR3: TGTGCCAGCAGTTGGACGGGCTCGGATACGCAGTATTTT. Its translation: CASSWTGSDTQYF.

The rearrangement links TRBV5-1 to TRBJ1-3, with unresolved D. Germline-derived CDR1 and CDR2 are SGHRS and YFSETQ. V was cut by 3 bases and J by 4 bases, with 14 bases left in between. CDR3 length: 15 amino acids. The CDR3 here is CASSSGSRSGNTIYF. For the CDR3, the DNA is TGCGCCAGCAGCTCTGGCTCAAGGTCCGGAAACACCATATATTTT.

The J gene is TRBJ1-1, the V gene TRBV11-1, with D hard to call. The CDR3 spans 13 residues. Germline assignment: CDR1 SGHAT and CDR2 FQDESV (reference sequence). V lost 7 bases and J lost 0, with 9 bases in between. CDR3 amino acids: CASTSQMNTEAFF. The CDR3 DNA follows: TGTGCCAGCACCTCACAGATGAACACTGAAGCTTTCTTT.

The chain links TRBV7-9 to TRBJ2-5; the D gene is possibly TRBD1 (5 bases). The CDR3 covers 16 residues. The germline V and J ends were trimmed by 5 bases and 0 bases, with 16 bases remaining between them. CDR1 is SEHNR and CDR2 is FQNEAQ in the germline V gene (reference sequence). CDR3 nucleotides: TGTGCCAGCAGCACCCGGACAAGCCCGTACCAAGAGACCCAGTACTTC. Translating gives CASSTRTSPYQETQYF.

This chain joins TRBV29-1 and TRBJ2-5; weak D call: TRBD1 (5 bases). Between the trimmed V and J ends, which lost 4 bases and 2 bases, there was a span of 8 bases. The CDR3 sequence is 12 residues long. CDR1 and CDR2 (germline): SQVTM, ANQGSEA. This chain's CDR3 is CSVGGAQETQYF. CDR3 in DNA: TGCAGCGTTGGTGGGGCACAAGAGACCCAGTACTTC.

This clone was seen once. The CDR3 loop is CASSYQPDNEQFF. In DNA form, the CDR3 reads TGTGCCAGCAGTTATCAACCCGACAATGAGCAGTTCTTC. The chain uses TRBV6-5 and TRBJ2-1, with D hard to call. Looked up from germline, CDR1 is MNHEY and CDR2 is SVGAGI. The CDR3 consists of 13 residues. V was trimmed by 3 bases and J by 5 bases, leaving 8 bases between them.

Written as DNA, the CDR3 is TGTGCCAGCAGCGCCTTCCCTGGAAACACCATATATTTT. Its translation: CASSAFPGNTIYF. The chain links TRBV9 to TRBJ1-3; D is unresolved. Germline assignment: CDR1 SGDLS and CDR2 YYNGEE. The CDR3 is 13 residues long. V lost 3 bases and J 2 bases, leaving 6 bases between the germline ends.

The rearrangement uses TRBV7-8 and TRBJ2-5; 12 nucleotides agree with TRBD2. The end of the DNA is better explained by TRBJ2-7, so the J call may be wrong. Germline CDR1 reads SGHVS; CDR2 reads FQNEAQ. This CDR3 spans 16 amino acids. CDR3 loop: CASSLELAGGSYEQYF. The CDR3 coding sequence is TGTGCCAGCAGCTTAGAGCTAGCGGGGGGGTCCTACGAGCAGTACTTC.

The gene calls are TRBV5-8 and TRBJ1-5; 8 bases map to TRBD1. The CDR3 is 17 amino acids. Germline loops: CDR1 SGHTS, CDR2 YDEGEE. J was trimmed by 3 bases and V by 5 bases; bases with no gene match: 13. CDR3: CASSGTGKAIINQPQHF. The CDR3 nucleotides read TGTGCCAGCAGTGGGACAGGAAAAGCTATAATCAATCAGCCCCAGCATTTT. The full variable domain, completed using reference TRBV5-8 and TRBJ1-5, is EAGVTQSPTHLIKTRGQQATLRCSPISGHTSVYWYQQALGLGLQFLLWYDEGEERNRGNFPPRFSGRQFPNYSSELNVNALELEDSALYLCASSGTGKAIINQPQHFGDGTRLSIL.

This rearrangement joins TRBV5-6 to TRBJ2-1; the D call may be TRBD1 or TRBD2 (5 bases each). V lost 1 base to trimming and J lost 6 bases, with 11 bases between them. Germline CDR1 is SGHDT and CDR2 is YYEEEE. This CDR3 comprises 14 residues. The CDR3 bases are TGTGCCAGCAGCTTGAACCGGGGCTCCAATGAGCAGTTCTTC. Residues: CASSLNRGSNEQFF.

V usage is TRBV5-4 and J usage is TRBJ1-4; no firm D call. Germline V lookup: CDR1 SGHNT, CDR2 YYREEE (reference sequence). This CDR3 has 15 residues. The ends were cut back, 0 bases at V and 0 bases at J, with 6 bases in the middle. CDR3 in amino acids: CASSLGGATNEKLFF. Here the CDR3 DNA reads TGTGCCAGCAGCTTGGGGGGTGCAACTAATGAAAAACTGTTTTTT.

The chain carries TRBV6-1 and TRBJ2-7; 9 positions agree with TRBD1. Germline CDR1 MNHNS, CDR2 SASEGT. Trimming removed 6 bases from V and 7 bases from J; junction bases left unmatched: 10. CDR3 length: 14 amino acids. CDR3 sequence (DNA): TGTGCCAGCAGACCACAGGGGGCTCCGGGTGAGCAGTACTTC. Translating gives CASRPQGAPGEQYF.

The chain has TRBV2 and TRBJ2-3; 8 bases fit TRBD2. With 9 bases clipped from V and 1 base from J, the junction kept 24 bases outside the gene matches. CDR3 length: 20 amino acids. The germline V gene has CDR1 SNHLY and CDR2 FYNNEI. CDR3 sequence (DNA): TGTGCCAGTAGGATGGGGCTAGCGGGTCTGGTGTCGGGGGGCACAGATACGCAGTATTTT. Residues: CASRMGLAGLVSGGTDTQYF.

The chain employs TRBV2 and TRBJ1-5; tentative D call: TRBD1 (5 bases). Germline CDR1 and CDR2: SNHLY and FYNNEI. V dropped 6 bases and J dropped 1 base, with 10 bases sitting between them. The CDR3 extends over 14 amino acids. This CDR3 reads CASRGDQSNQPQHF. In DNA, the CDR3 is TGTGCCAGCAGAGGGGACCAGAGCAATCAGCCCCAGCATTTT.

V and J are TRBV7-6 and TRBJ2-1; D is possibly TRBD2 (6 bases). CDR1 is SGHVS, CDR2 FNYEAQ, per germline. Deletions cut 4 bases from V and 4 bases from J, with 11 bases between. The CDR3 is made up of 14 amino acids. The CDR3 loop is CASSSPGLYNEQFF. DNA of the CDR3: TGTGCCAGCAGCTCGCCGGGACTGTACAATGAGCAGTTCTTC.

This clone was recorded a few times. The chain employs TRBV2 and TRBJ1-1, with 8 bases fitting TRBD1. CDR3 length: 13 residues. V was pared by 9 bases and J by 4 bases, with 7 bases of the junction left unmatched. Germline V gene data show CDR1 as SNHLY and CDR2 as FYNNEI. CDR3 sequence (DNA): TGTGCCAGAACTACAGGACAGGGCACTGAAGCTTTCTTT. It codes for CARTTGQGTEAFF.

The chain links TRBV28 to TRBJ1-1, with D uncertain. The germline V gene has CDR1 MDHEN and CDR2 SYDVKM. This CDR3 region has 15 residues. Between the trimmed V and J ends, which lost 5 bases and 2 bases, there was a span of 15 bases. CDR3 sequence reads: CASSPPRAFNTEAFF. CDR3 nucleotide sequence: TGTGCCAGCAGTCCGCCCCGGGCCTTCAACACTGAAGCTTTCTTT.

The chain carries TRBV9 and TRBJ2-1; 7 bases are a match to TRBD2. V shed 3 bases and J 2 bases; nucleotides not matched to a gene: 5. The germline V gene encodes CDR1 SGDLS and CDR2 YYNGEE. The CDR3 runs to 15 residues. Written as DNA, the CDR3 is TGTGCCAGCAGCGCGTCTAGCGGCCCCTACAATGAGCAGTTCTTC. Translated: CASSASSGPYNEQFF.

As to this clone: The sample contains more than one DNA sequence encoding this CDR3. The chain recombines TRBV6-5 with TRBJ1-2; D possibly corresponds to TRBD1 (5 bases). The CDR3 contains 13 residues. Trimming cost V 2 bases and J 3 bases, with 7 bases left between them. Per germline, CDR1 MNHEY and CDR2 SVGAGI. CDR3 in amino acids: CASSYGGDYGYTF. The CDR3 DNA is TGTGCCAGCAGTTACGGGGGGGACTATGGCTACACCTTC.

The rearrangement uses TRBV5-6 and TRBJ2-5; D remains unclear. V lost 3 bases and J 1 base, leaving 4 bases between the germline ends. Germline CDR1 is SGHDT and CDR2 is YYEEEE. The length of the CDR3 is 12 residues. Written as DNA, the CDR3 is TGTGCCAGCAGCTACCCCCAAGAGACCCAGTACTTC. Protein sequence: CASSYPQETQYF.

The CDR3 sequence: CASSQHWGTGVQETQYF. In DNA, the CDR3 is TGTGCCAGCAGCCAGCATTGGGGGACAGGGGTCCAAGAGACCCAGTACTTC. This chain connects TRBV14 to TRBJ2-5; 10 positions agree with TRBD1. Germline V gives CDR1 SGHDN, CDR2 FVKESK. The CDR3 loop spans 17 amino acids. V shed 3 bases, J shed 1 base, and the junction held 8 bases outside the gene matches.

This clone was seen only a few times. This chain uses TRBV6-1 with TRBJ2-7, with 10 nucleotides matching TRBD2. The CDR3 sequence is 14 residues long. Germline CDR1 and CDR2: MNHNS and SASEGT. After removal of 7 bases from V and 5 bases from J, the junction contained 8 bases not matched to a gene. For the CDR3, the DNA is TGTGCCAGCAACCGAGCGGGGGGGCCCGACGAGCAGTACTTC. This gives the protein CASNRAGGPDEQYF.

The rearrangement uses TRBV15 and TRBJ1-2; maybe TRBD1 (6 bases). The CDR3 length is 15 residues. Between the trimmed V and J ends, which lost 0 bases and 4 bases, there was a span of 12 bases. Germline V gene lookup returns CDR1 LNHNV and CDR2 YYDKDF (reference sequence). The CDR3 coding sequence is TGTGCCACCAGCAGAGATCGGGGACATGCCTATGGCTACACCTTC. It specifies CATSRDRGHAYGYTF.

The CDR3 reads CASSETGSVYGYTF. The CDR3 DNA sequence: TGTGCCAGCAGTGAGACAGGTTCGGTCTATGGCTACACCTTC. The V gene is TRBV6-1, the J gene TRBJ1-2; possible D gene TRBD1, 6 bases. V lost 3 bases and J lost 4, with 12 bases in between. This CDR3 has 14 residues. The V gene's germline CDR1 is MNHNS and CDR2 SASEGT.